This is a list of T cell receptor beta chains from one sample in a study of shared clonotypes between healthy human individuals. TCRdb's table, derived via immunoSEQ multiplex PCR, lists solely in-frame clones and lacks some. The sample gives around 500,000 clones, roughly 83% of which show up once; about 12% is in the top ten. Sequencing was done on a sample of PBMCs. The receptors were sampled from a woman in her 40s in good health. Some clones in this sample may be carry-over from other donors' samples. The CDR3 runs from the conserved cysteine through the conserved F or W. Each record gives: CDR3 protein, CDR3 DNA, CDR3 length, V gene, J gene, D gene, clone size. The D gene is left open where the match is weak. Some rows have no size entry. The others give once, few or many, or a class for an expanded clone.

CASSPRQVYGYTF,TGTGCCAGCAGTCCCCGACAGGTCTATGGCTACACCTTC,13,TRBV28,TRBJ1-2,NA,once
CASSPSLLDGTQYF,TGTGCCAGCAGCCCTTCCTTGCTAGATGGGACCCAGTACTTC,14,TRBV7-6,TRBJ2-5,NA,NA
CASSWGVKETQYF,TGTGCCAGCAGTTGGGGGGTTAAAGAGACCCAGTACTTC,13,TRBV27,TRBJ2-5,NA,NA
CASSLARVQPQHF,TGTGCCAGCAGCTTAGCGAGGGTCCAGCCCCAGCATTTT,13,TRBV7-8,TRBJ1-5,NA,NA
CASSLEVDTEAFF,TGTGCCAGCTCGCTGGAGGTGGACACTGAAGCTTTCTTT,13,TRBV6-4,TRBJ1-1,NA,NA
CASSLGQAGNTEAFF,TGTGCCAGCAGCTTGGGACAGGCGGGGAACACTGAAGCTTTCTTT,15,TRBV5-4,TRBJ1-1,NA,NA
CASRPFGPNQPQHF,TGTGCAAGTCGCCCATTTGGTCCCAATCAGCCCCAGCATTTT,14,TRBV12-2,TRBJ1-5,NA,NA
CASSLSGSKGYGYTF,TGTGCCAGCAGTTTATCCGGCAGCAAGGGGTATGGCTACACCTTC,15,TRBV27,TRBJ1-2,NA,few
CASSVLAGATDTQYF,TGTGCCAGCAGCGTACTAGCGGGAGCAACAGATACGCAGTATTTT,15,TRBV9,TRBJ2-3,TRBD2,few
CASSLPGHLTEQYF,TGTGCCAGCAGCTTACCGGGACACCTTACCGAGCAGTACTTC,14,TRBV11-2,TRBJ2-7,NA,NA
CSVEGSGTEAFF,TGCAGCGTTGAAGGGTCCGGGACTGAAGCTTTCTTT,12,TRBV29-1,TRBJ1-1,NA,NA
CASVTGNGGYTF,TGTGCCAGCGTTACAGGGAATGGTGGCTACACCTTC,12,TRBV6-1,TRBJ1-2,NA,NA
CASSVVPFETQYF,TGTGCCAGCAGCGTAGTACCGTTTGAGACCCAGTACTTC,13,TRBV9,TRBJ2-5,NA,few
CASSILRVLSSYEQYF,TGTGCCAGCAGTATTCTGCGGGTATTGAGCTCCTACGAGCAGTACTTC,16,TRBV28,TRBJ2-7,NA,NA
CASGDSDYGYTF,TGCGCCAGTGGGGACAGCGACTATGGCTACACCTTC,12,TRBV5-1,TRBJ1-2,TRBD1,NA
CSASMKNEQFF,TGCAGTGCTAGTATGAAGAATGAGCAGTTCTTC,11,TRBV20-1,TRBJ2-1,NA,NA
CASSSRQGAATDTQYF,TGTGCCAGCAGTTCAAGACAGGGGGCAGCCACAGATACGCAGTATTTT,16,TRBV28,TRBJ2-3,TRBD1,NA